The rows below give T cell receptor beta chains drawn from one sample of a study of cytomegalovirus exposure and HLA in healthy donors. Profiling relied on immunoSEQ multiplex PCR, and the TCRdb table lists in-frame clones only, not all of them. Among about 250,000 clones listed, around 90% were seen once. Input material: PBMCs. The source is a girl aged 2 to 9 in good health and CMV-seronegative. The CDR3 runs from the conserved cysteine through the conserved F or W. A D gene is named only where the DNA matches it firmly. Part of the rows lack a size; the others show once, few, many or a class for expanded clones.

-	-	TRBJ2-7	TRBV5-1	TGCGCCAGCAGCTTAACCGAGTCCCGGGGATGGTCCTACGAGCAGTACTTC	CASSLTESRGWSYEQYF
-	-	TRBJ1-2	TRBV11-2	TGTGCCAGCAGCTATGGAACAGGGAACTATGGCTACACCTTC	CASSYGTGNYGYTF
-	once	TRBJ2-5	TRBV2	TGTGCCAGCAGGAGACTAGAAGAGACCCAGTACTTC	CASRRLEETQYF
-	-	TRBJ2-2	TRBV11-2	TGTGCCAGCAGCCCTTCCACCGGGGAGCTGTTTTTT	CASSPSTGELFF
TRBD2	-	TRBJ2-1	TRBV4-2	TGTGCCAGCAGCCAAGAGACATCTAGCGGGCTTTTTCCGTTCTTC	CASSQETSSGLFPFF
-	-	TRBJ1-4	TRBV5-1	TGCGCCAGCAGCTTGACAAATGAAAAACTGTTTTTT	CASSLTNEKLFF
-	-	TRBJ1-1	TRBV12-5	TGTGCTAGTGGTTTGGTACTAGGGCAGGACCGGAACACTGAAGCTTTCTTT	CASGLVLGQDRNTEAFF
-	-	TRBJ1-1	TRBV6-5	TGTGCCAGCAGTGAGCGAAAAACTGAAGCTTTCTTT	CASSERKTEAFF
-	-	TRBJ2-1	TRBV11-3	TGTGCCAGCAGCTTTTCCCCCACTTACAATGAGCAGTTCTTC	CASSFSPTYNEQFF
-	-	TRBJ1-6	TRBV7-9	TGTGCCAGCAGCCCTCTGTCAGGGGATAGTTCACCCCTCCACTTT	CASSPLSGDSSPLHF
TRBD1	-	TRBJ1-3	TRBV7-8	TGTGCCAGCAGCTTGGACAGGGCGTTCGGAAACACCATATATTTT	CASSLDRAFGNTIYF
-	-	TRBJ2-1	TRBV7-6	TGTGCCAGCAGCTTCGGAGGTGGTGTCAATGAGCAGTTCTTC	CASSFGGGVNEQFF
-	-	TRBJ2-5	TRBV18	TGTGCCAGCTCACGAGGGATCCAAGAGACCCAGTACTTC	CASSRGIQETQYF
TRBD1	-	TRBJ2-7	TRBV5-1	TGCGCCAGCAGCCAACAGGGGTACGAGCAGTACTTC	CASSQQGYEQYF